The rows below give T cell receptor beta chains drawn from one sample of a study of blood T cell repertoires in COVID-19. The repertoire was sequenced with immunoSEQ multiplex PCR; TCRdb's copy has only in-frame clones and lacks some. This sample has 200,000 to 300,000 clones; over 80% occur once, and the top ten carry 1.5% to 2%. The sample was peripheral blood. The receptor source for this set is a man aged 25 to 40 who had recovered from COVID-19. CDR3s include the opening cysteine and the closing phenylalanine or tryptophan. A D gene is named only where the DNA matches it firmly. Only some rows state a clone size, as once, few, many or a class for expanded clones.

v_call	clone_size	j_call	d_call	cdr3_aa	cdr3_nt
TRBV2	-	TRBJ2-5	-	CASKRGSQETQYF	TGTGCCAGCAAGCGCGGCAGCCAAGAGACCCAGTACTTC
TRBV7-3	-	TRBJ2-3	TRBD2	CASSRRGLAGGTDTQYF	TGTGCCAGCAGCCGAAGGGGACTAGCGGGGGGCACAGATACGCAGTATTTT
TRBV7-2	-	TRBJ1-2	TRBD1	CASSAAGGANYGYTF	TGTGCCAGCAGCGCAGCAGGGGGTGCCAACTATGGCTACACCTTC
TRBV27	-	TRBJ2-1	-	CATSKLGEQNEQFF	TGTGCCACTTCGAAGCTAGGGGAACAAAATGAGCAGTTCTTC
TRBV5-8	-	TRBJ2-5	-	CASTFRPGHPVPGAQYF	TGTGCCAGCACCTTCCGACCGGGACACCCAGTCCCAGGGGCCCAGTACTTC
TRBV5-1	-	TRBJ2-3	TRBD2	CASSILAGGQADTQYF	TGCGCCAGCAGCATTCTAGCGGGGGGGCAGGCAGATACGCAGTATTTT
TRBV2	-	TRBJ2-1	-	CASREQVRHEQFF	TGTGCCAGCAGGGAACAGGTTCGACATGAGCAGTTCTTC
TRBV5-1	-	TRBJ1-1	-	CASSYQPRPEGAEAFF	TGCGCCAGCAGCTATCAACCCAGACCGGAGGGCGCTGAAGCTTTCTTT
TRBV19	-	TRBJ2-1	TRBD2	CASRPSGGNEQFF	TGTGCCAGTAGGCCCTCGGGGGGCAATGAGCAGTTCTTC
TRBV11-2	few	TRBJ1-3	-	CASRGVADSISSGNTIYF	TGTGCCAGCCGCGGCGTGGCGGATTCTATTAGCTCTGGAAACACCATATATTTT
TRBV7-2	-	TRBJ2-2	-	CASSLWGGGANTGELFF	TGTGCCAGCAGCTTGTGGGGCGGGGGCGCGAACACCGGGGAGCTGTTTTTT
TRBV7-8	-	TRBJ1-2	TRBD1	CASSQWDSSGRLYGYTF	TGTGCCAGCAGCCAGTGGGACAGCTCGGGAAGGCTCTATGGCTACACCTTC
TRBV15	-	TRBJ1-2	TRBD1	CATSKRDRDYSYGYTF	TGTGCCACCAGCAAACGGGACAGGGACTATTCTTATGGCTACACCTTC
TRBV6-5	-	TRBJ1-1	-	CASSSINTEAFF	TGTGCCAGCAGTTCAATCAACACTGAAGCTTTCTTT
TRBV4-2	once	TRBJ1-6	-	CASSQQEVISYNSPLHF	TGTGCCAGCAGCCAACAGGAGGTTATCTCCTATAATTCACCCCTCCACTTT
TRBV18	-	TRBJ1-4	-	CASSPSLGEEEKLFF	TGTGCCAGCTCACCTAGCCTAGGAGAAGAGGAAAAACTGTTTTTT